This T cell receptor beta chain was captured by sequencing in a study of cytomegalovirus exposure and HLA in healthy donors. Overall study results and limits: Rare sequences made up most TCRs, while some public TCRs were found in many donors.

This clone has only a few counts. The antigen remains unidentified. Only in-frame clones appear in the TCRdb table, and some are missing; sequencing was by immunoSEQ multiplex PCR. The sample lists under 250,000 clones, about 90% occurring once. The source is a man between 18 and 35 years old in good health and CMV-seropositive. The sequenced sample consisted of PBMCs.

The CDR3 reads CASSVRAGGYTF. The CDR3 DNA reads TGTGCCAGTAGTGTCCGGGCAGGTGGCTACACCTTC. The chain recombines TRBV19 with TRBJ1-2; the D is unclear. The V end lost 5 bases, the J end lost 7 bases, and 11 bases lay between the germline ends. Germline assignment: CDR1 LNHDA and CDR2 SQIVND (reference sequence). The CDR3 consists of 12 residues.